This TCR beta chain stems from a study of blood T cell repertoires in COVID-19. Study summary: In each case, the material was cDNA or gDNA derived from T cells, B-cell-depleted T cells, or PBMCs.

Authors' data handling: Amplification of reference gene primers was used by the study to estimate nucleated cell counts. Repertoires were generated with immunoSEQ multiplex PCR, while TCRdb's copy carries only in-frame clones and drops some. That table supplies the V and J calls and clone size; D and trimming were determined from the DNA. Of roughly 250,000 clones listed, approximately 90% are singletons. Study members were between about 18 and 90 years old and lived in 20 to 30 US regions. Participant-reported clinical history was the basis for cohort assignment. The CDR3 contains 17 residues. Per the germline V gene, CDR1 is LGHNA and CDR2 is YSLEER. V was cut by 1 base and J by 5 bases, with 20 bases left in between.

The chain is built from TRBV4-3 and TRBJ1-1; perhaps TRBD1 as D (6 bases). This TCR derives from a human donor in a cohort exposed to, infected with or recovered from COVID-19 (not recorded which). The donor label of this sample is uncertain. Input material: PBMCs or T cells enriched from blood (not recorded which). CDR3 in amino acids: CASSQAQGRAARTEAFF. The CDR3 bases are TGCGCCAGCAGCCAAGCCCAGGGGCGGGCGGCTAGGACTGAAGCTTTCTTT.